This T cell receptor (beta chain) comes out of a study of blood T cell repertoires in COVID-19. Looked up from germline, CDR1 is MNHEY and CDR2 is SMNVEV (reference sequence). The CDR3 runs 15 residues. V lost 6 bases, J lost 0 bases, and 14 bases lay in between. Generated by immunoSEQ multiplex PCR, the TCRdb table keeps only in-frame clones and is missing some. The sample contains roughly 290,000 clones, around 89% of which appear only once. V gene TRBV27 combines with J gene TRBJ1-2; D may be TRBD1 (6 bases). The sample taken for sequencing was peripheral blood. The clonotype comes from a man aged 25-45 years with acute or convalescent COVID-19. CDR3 nucleotides: TGTGCCAGCAGCAAGCGACAGGCCCCTAACTATGGCTACACCTTC. It encodes CASSKRQAPNYGYTF.